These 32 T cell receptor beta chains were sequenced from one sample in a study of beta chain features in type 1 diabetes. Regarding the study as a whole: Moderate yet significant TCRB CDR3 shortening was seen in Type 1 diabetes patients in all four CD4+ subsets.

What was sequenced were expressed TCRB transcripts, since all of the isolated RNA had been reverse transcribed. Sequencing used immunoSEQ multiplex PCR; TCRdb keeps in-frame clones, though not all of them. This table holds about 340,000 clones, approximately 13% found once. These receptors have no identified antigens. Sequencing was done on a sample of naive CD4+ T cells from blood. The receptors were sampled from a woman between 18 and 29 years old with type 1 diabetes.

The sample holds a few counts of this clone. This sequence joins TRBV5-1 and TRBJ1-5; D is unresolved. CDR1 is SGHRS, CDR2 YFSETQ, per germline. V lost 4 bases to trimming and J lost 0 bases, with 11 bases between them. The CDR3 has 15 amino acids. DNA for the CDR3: TGCGCCAGCAGCAGAGACGGGGTTAGCAATCAGCCCCAGCATTTT. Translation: CASSRDGVSNQPQHF.

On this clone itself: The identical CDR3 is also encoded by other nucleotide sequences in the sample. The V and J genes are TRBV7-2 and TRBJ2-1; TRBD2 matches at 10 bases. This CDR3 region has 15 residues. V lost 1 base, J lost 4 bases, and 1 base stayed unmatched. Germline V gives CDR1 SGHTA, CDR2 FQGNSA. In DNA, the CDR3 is TGTGCCAGCAGCTTAGGACTAGCGGGTTACAATGAGCAGTTCTTC. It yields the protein CASSLGLAGYNEQFF.

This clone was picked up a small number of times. CDR3 nucleotides: TGTGCCATCAGTGAGAGAGGGCAGTACGAGCAGTACGTC. Translation gives CAISERGQYEQYV. The genes are TRBV10-3 and TRBJ2-7, with D maybe TRBD2 (5 bases). V lost 2 bases and J 4 bases, leaving 9 bases between the germline ends. The V gene's germline CDR1 is ENHRY and CDR2 SYGVKD. The CDR3 sequence is 13 residues long.

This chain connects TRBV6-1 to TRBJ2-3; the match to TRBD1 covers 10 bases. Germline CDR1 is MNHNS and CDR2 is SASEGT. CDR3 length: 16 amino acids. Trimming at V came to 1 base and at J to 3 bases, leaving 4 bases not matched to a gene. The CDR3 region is CASSEGQGAGTDTQYF. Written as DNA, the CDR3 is TGTGCCAGCAGTGAAGGACAGGGGGCTGGGACAGATACGCAGTATTTT.

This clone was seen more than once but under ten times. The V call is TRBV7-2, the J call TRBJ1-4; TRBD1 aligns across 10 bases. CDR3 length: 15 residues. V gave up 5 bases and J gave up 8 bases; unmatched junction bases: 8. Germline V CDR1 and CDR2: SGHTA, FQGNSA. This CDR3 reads CASSAGTGVGEKLFF. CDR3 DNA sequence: TGTGCCAGCAGCGCGGGGACAGGGGTGGGCGAAAAACTGTTTTTT.

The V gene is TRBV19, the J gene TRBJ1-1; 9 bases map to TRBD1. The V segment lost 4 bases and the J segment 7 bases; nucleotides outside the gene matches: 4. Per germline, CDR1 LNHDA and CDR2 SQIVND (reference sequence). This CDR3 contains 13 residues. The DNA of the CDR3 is TGTGCCAGTAGTACCCGGGGACAGGGTGAAGCTTTCTTT. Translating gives CASSTRGQGEAFF.

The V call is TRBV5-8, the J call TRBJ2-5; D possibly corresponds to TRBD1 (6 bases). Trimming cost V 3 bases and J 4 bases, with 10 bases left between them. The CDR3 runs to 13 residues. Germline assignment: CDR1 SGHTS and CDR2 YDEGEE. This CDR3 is CASSYQGPETQYF. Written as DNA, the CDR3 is TGTGCCAGCAGCTATCAGGGGCCAGAGACCCAGTACTTC.

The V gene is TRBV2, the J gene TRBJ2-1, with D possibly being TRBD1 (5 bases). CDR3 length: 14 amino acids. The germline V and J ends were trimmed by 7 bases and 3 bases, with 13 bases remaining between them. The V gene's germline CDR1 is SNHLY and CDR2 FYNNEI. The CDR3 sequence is CASTEQGSYNEQFF. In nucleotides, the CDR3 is TGTGCCAGCACCGAGCAGGGCAGCTACAATGAGCAGTTCTTC.

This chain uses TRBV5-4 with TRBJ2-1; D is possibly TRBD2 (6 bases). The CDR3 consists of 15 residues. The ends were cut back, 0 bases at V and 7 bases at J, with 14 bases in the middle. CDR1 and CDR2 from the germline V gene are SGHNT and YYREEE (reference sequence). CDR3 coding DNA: TGTGCCAGCAGCTTGGTCGGGAGTACGGGTAATGAGCAGTTCTTC. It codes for CASSLVGSTGNEQFF.

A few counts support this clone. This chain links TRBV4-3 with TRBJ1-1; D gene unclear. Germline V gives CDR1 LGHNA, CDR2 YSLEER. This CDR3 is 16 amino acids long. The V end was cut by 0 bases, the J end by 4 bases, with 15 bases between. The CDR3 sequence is CASSQDLGRRPTEAFF. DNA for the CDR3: TGCGCCAGCAGCCAAGATCTGGGCAGAAGACCCACTGAAGCTTTCTTT.

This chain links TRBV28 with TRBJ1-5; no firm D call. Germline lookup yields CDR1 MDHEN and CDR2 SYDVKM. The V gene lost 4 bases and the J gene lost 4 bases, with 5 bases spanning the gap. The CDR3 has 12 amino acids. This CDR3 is CASSSQNQPQHF. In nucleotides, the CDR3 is TGTGCCAGCAGTTCCCAAAATCAGCCCCAGCATTTT.

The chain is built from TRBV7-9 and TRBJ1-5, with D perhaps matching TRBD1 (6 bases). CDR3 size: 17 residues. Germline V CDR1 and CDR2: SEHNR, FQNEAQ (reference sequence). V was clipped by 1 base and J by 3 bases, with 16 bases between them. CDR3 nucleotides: TGTGCCAGCAGCTTAGGGGCGGGGGCGCTGAACAATCAGCCCCAGCATTTT. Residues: CASSLGAGALNNQPQHF. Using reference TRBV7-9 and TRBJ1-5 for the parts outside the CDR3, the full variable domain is DTGVSQNPRHKITKRGQNVTFRCDPISEHNRLYWYRQTLGQGPEFLTYFQNEAQLEKSRLLSDRFSAERPKGSFSTLEIQRTEQGDSAMYLCASSLGAGALNNQPQHFGDGTRLSIL.

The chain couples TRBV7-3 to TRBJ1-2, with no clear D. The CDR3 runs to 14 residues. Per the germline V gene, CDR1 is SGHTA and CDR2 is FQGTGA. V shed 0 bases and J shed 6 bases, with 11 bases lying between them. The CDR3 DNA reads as TGTGCCAGCAGCTTAACTAGCCACGAGGATGGCTACACCTTC. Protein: CASSLTSHEDGYTF.

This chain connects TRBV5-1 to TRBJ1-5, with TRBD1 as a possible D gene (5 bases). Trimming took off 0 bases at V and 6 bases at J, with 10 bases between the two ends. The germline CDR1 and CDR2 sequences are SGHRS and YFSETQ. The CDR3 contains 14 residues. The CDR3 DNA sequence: TGCGCCAGCAGCTTGGAGGGTGGGGCTCAGCCCCAGCATTTT. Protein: CASSLEGGAQPQHF.

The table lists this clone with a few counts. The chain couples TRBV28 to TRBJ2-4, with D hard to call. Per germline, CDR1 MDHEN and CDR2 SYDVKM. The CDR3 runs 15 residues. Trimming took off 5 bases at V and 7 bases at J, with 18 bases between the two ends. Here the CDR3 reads CASSKTLEPGNIQYF. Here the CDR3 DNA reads TGTGCCAGCAGTAAAACCCTTGAGCCCGGGAACATTCAGTACTTC.

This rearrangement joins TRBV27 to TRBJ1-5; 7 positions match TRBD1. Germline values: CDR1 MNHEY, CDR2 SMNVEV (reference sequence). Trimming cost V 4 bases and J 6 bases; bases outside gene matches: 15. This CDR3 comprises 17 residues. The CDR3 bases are TGTGCCAGCAGTTCGTTCCCTTGGACAGGAGGGGGTCAGCCCCAGCATTTT. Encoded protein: CASSSFPWTGGGQPQHF.

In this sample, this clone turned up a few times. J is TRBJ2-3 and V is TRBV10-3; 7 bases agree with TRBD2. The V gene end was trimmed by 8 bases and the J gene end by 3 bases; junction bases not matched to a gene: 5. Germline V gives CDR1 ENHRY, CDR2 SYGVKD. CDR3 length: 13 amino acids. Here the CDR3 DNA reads TGTGCCATCGGGCTAGCGGAAACAGATACGCAGTATTTT. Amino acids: CAIGLAETDTQYF.

The CDR3: CASSGTGGNTEAFF. Written as DNA, the CDR3 is TGTGCCAGCAGTGGGACAGGGGGGAACACTGAAGCTTTCTTT. V gene TRBV25-1 combines with J gene TRBJ1-1, with 10 positions matching TRBD1. CDR1 and CDR2 (germline): MGHDK, SYGVNS. The CDR3 is 14 amino acids. The V gene end was trimmed by 4 bases and the J gene end by 1 base; junction bases not matched to a gene: 0.

The CDR3 sequence: CASSLDRGVDTQYF. CDR3 coding DNA: TGTGCCAGCAGCTTAGACCGGGGGGTTGATACGCAGTATTTT. This chain connects TRBV11-2 to TRBJ2-3; 7 nucleotides agree with TRBD2. Germline V CDR1 and CDR2: SGHAT, FQNNGV. V lost 0 bases to trimming and J lost 6 bases; unmatched junction nucleotides: 3. This CDR3 region has 14 residues. Full variable domain (outside the CDR3, taken from reference TRBV11-2 and TRBJ2-3): EAGVAQSPRYKIIEKRQSVAFWCNPISGHATLYWYQQILGQGPKLLIQFQNNGVVDDSQLPKDRFSAERLKGVDSTLKIQPAKLEDSAVYLCASSLDRGVDTQYFGPGTRLTVL.

In DNA form, the CDR3 reads TGTGCCAGCAGTGAAGCGCTGGCAGGGCCCACCTTCGCTTTCTTT. Its protein is CASSEALAGPTFAFF. The chain links TRBV2 to TRBJ1-1; maybe TRBD1 (5 bases). Trimming took 0 bases from V and 11 from J, leaving 19 bases between them. CDR1 is SNHLY, CDR2 FYNNEI, per germline. The CDR3 contains 15 residues. The whole variable domain, filled in from reference TRBV2 and TRBJ1-1, reads EPEVTQTPSHQVTQMGQEVILRCVPISNHLYFYWYRQILGQKVEFLVSFYNNEISEKSEIFDDQFSVERPDGSNFTLKIRSTKLEDSAMYFCASSEALAGPTFAFFGQGTRLTVV.

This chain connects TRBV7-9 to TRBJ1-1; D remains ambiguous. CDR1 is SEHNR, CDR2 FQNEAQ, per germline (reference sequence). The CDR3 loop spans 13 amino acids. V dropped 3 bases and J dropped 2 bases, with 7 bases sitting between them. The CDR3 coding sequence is TGTGCCAGCAGCTTCCAAATCAACACTGAAGCTTTCTTT. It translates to CASSFQINTEAFF.

CDR3 in amino acids: CASSERLAGGVNEQFF. The DNA for the CDR3 is TGTGCCAGCAGTGAAAGACTAGCGGGAGGGGTAAATGAGCAGTTCTTC. V usage is TRBV2 and J usage is TRBJ2-1; 14 positions agree with TRBD2. With 2 bases clipped from V and 7 bases from J, the junction kept 4 bases outside the gene matches. CDR1 and CDR2 from the germline V gene are SNHLY and FYNNEI. The CDR3 contains 16 residues.

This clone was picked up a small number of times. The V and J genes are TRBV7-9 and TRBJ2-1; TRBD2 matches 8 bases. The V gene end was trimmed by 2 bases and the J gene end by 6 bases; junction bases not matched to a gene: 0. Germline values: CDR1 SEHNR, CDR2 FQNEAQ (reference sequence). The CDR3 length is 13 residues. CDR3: CASSLREGNEQFF. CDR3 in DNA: TGTGCCAGCAGCTTACGGGAGGGCAATGAGCAGTTCTTC.

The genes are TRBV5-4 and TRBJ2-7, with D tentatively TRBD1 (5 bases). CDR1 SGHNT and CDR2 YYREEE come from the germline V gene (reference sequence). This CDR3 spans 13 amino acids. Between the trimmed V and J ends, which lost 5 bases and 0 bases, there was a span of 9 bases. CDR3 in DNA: TGTGCCAGCAGTATCGACAGCTCCTACGAGCAGTACTTC. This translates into CASSIDSSYEQYF.

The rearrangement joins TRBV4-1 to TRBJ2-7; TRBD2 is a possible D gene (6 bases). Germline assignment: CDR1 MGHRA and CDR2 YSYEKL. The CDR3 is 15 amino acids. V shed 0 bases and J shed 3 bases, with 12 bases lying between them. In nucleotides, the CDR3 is TGCGCCAGCAGCCAAGATTGGGCGGGGTACTACGAGCAGTACGTC. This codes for CASSQDWAGYYEQYV.

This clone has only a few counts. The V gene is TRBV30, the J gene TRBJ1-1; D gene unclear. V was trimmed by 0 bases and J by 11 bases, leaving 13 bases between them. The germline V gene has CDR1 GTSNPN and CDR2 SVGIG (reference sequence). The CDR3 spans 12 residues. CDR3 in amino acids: CAWSVVGSAAFF. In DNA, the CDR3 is TGTGCCTGGAGTGTAGTAGGGAGTGCTGCTTTCTTT.

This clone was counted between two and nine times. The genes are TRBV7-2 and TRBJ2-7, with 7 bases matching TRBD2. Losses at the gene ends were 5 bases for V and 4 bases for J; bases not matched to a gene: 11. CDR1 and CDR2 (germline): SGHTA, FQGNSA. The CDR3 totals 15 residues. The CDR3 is CASSPPGGSYYEQYF. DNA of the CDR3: TGTGCCAGCAGCCCCCCGGGCGGGAGTTATTACGAGCAGTACTTC.

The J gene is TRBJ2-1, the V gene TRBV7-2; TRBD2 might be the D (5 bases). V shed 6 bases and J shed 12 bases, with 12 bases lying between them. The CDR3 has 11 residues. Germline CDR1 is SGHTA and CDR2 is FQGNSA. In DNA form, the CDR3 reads TGTGCCAGCAGGCAAGGAGGAGGGCAGTTCTTC. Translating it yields CASRQGGGQFF.

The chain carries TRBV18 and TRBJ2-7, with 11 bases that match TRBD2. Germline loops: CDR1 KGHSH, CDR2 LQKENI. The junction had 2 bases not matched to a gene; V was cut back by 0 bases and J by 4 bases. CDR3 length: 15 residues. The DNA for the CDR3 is TGTGCCAGCTCACCACCCGGGACTAGCGGATACGAGCAGTACGTC. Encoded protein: CASSPPGTSGYEQYV.

CDR3 loop: CASSLRDRNIQYF. The CDR3 DNA reads as TGTGCCAGCAGCTTGAGGGACAGAAACATTCAGTACTTC. The V and J genes are TRBV5-6 and TRBJ2-4, with 7 bases fitting TRBD1. The V and J ends lost 1 base and 6 bases, in that order; junction bases with no gene match: 1. This CDR3 spans 13 amino acids. Germline V CDR1 and CDR2: SGHDT, YYEEEE.

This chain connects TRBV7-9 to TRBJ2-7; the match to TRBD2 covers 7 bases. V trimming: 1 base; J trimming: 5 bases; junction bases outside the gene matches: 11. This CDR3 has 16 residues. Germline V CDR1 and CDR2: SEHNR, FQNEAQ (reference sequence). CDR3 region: CASSLVISGFGNEQYF. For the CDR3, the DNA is TGTGCCAGCAGCTTAGTGATTAGCGGGTTTGGGAACGAGCAGTACTTC.

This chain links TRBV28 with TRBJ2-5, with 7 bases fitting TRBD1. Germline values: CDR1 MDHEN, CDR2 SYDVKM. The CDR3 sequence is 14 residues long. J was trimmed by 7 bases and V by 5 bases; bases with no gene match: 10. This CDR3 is CASSPWTGFVTQYF. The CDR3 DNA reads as TGTGCCAGCAGTCCATGGACAGGATTCGTGACCCAGTACTTC.